The next 15 T cell receptor beta chains were all read from a single sample in a study of Graves' ophthalmopathy and Graves' hyperthyroidism. TCR beta CDR3 amplification used RNA transcripts. An initial RT-PCR round employing HTBI primers preceded a second-round multiplex PCR. TCRdb redid the calling of the multiplex PCR reads with MiXCR, one entry per CDR3 protein. The sample lists about 1.1 million distinct CDR3 sequences; 35% to 40% were seen once. Sequencing was done on a sample of peripheral blood or thyroid tissue (not recorded which). Source of these receptors: an adult man with Graves' hyperthyroidism.

Regarding this clonotype: Relative to the germline gene, one junction end is altered; a read error may explain this. This chain uses TRBV20-1 with TRBJ2-5; tentative D call: TRBD2 (6 bases). CDR1 and CDR2 (germline): DFQATT, SNEGSKA (reference sequence). CDR3 size: 14 residues. CDR3 protein: CSAEVPGVRETRYF. The CDR3 DNA sequence: TGCAGTGCAGAAGTACCGGGGGTAAGAGAGACCCGGTACTTC.

As regards this clonotype: A much larger clonotype is one base distant, so this may be a read error. The rearrangement links TRBV9 to TRBJ2-5, with D possibly TRBD2 on 5 matching bases. The CDR3 sequence is 14 residues long. Germline V gene sequence: CDR1 SGDLS, CDR2 YYNGEE. The ends were cut back, 4 bases at V and 5 bases at J, with 15 bases in the middle. The CDR3: CASSPVVGSETQYF. The CDR3 coding sequence is TGTGCCAGCAGCCCAGTGGTAGGGAGTGAGACCCAGTACTTC.

The rearrangement uses TRBV2 and TRBJ1-2; 9 nucleotides agree with TRBD1. CDR3 size: 12 residues. Looked up from germline, CDR1 is SNHLY and CDR2 is FYNNEI. In nucleotides, the CDR3 is TGTGACCAAGGACAGGGGATGCGGGGCTACACCTTC. This sequence encodes CDQGQGMRGYTF. The variable domain in full, with the rest retrieved from reference TRBV2 and TRBJ1-2, is EPEVTQTPSHQVTQMGQEVILRCVPISNHLYFYWYRQILGQKVEFLVSFYNNEISEKSEIFDDQFSVERPDGSNFTLKIRSTKLEDSAMYFCDQGQGMRGYTFGSGTRLTVV.

In DNA, the CDR3 is TGTGCCAGCACCGGGACTAGCGGGGGCTCAAGCTCCTACGAGCAGTACTTC. Residues: CASTGTSGGSSSYEQYF. The gene calls are TRBV9 and TRBJ2-7; 14 bases fit TRBD2. V shed 6 bases and J 0 bases; nucleotides not matched to a gene: 8. The CDR3 covers 17 residues. Germline lookup yields CDR1 SGDLS and CDR2 YYNGEE.

About this clonotype: The germline gene is not matched at one end of the junction; a read error may be the cause. The V call is TRBV10-3, the J call TRBJ2-2; the D gene is possibly TRBD1 (5 bases). In germline, CDR1 is ENHRY, CDR2 SYGVKD. This CDR3 has 20 amino acids. CDR3 loop: CAISEAFGQATHANTGELFF. The CDR3 bases are TGTGCTATCAGTGAGGCCTTTGGACAAGCAACCCATGCAAACACCGGGGAGCTGTTTTTT.

Concerning this clonotype: This sequence may be a read error, since a much larger clone differs from it by one base. Here the CDR3 omits its conserved ending phenylalanine or tryptophan, so a read error is the likely source. The chain employs TRBV11-2 and TRBJ1-6, with unresolved D. The CDR3 loop spans 16 amino acids. Germline CDR1 reads SGHAT; CDR2 reads FQNNGV. The V gene lost 5 bases and the J gene lost 5 bases, with 16 bases spanning the gap. CDR3 region: CASSGNRLMNNSPLHL. CDR3 coding DNA: TGTGCCAGCAGCGGAAACAGACTGATGAATAATTCACCCCTCCACCTT.

This clonotype appeared a few times. The chain links TRBV7-9 to TRBJ1-1, with D perhaps TRBD1 (6 bases). The CDR3 spans 13 residues. V was cut by 2 bases and J by 11 bases, with 15 bases left in between. The germline gives CDR1 SEHNR, CDR2 FQNEAQ (reference sequence). CDR3 DNA: TGTGCCAGCAGCTTACCAGGGGACTTGGGGGCTTTCTTT. Its protein is CASSLPGDLGAFF.

This clonotype was recorded at least ten times. The chain uses TRBV5-6 and TRBJ1-6; D may be TRBD1 (5 bases). This CDR3 contains 17 residues. V lost 2 bases and J 8 bases, leaving 20 bases between the germline ends. Germline V gene lookup returns CDR1 SGHDT and CDR2 YYEEEE. The CDR3 sequence: CASSFRFGTGGDSPLHF. In nucleotides, the CDR3 is TGTGCCAGCAGCTTTAGATTCGGGACGGGTGGGGATTCACCCCTCCACTTT.

The rearrangement joins TRBV5-1 to TRBJ1-1, with TRBD1 identical over 7 bases. Trimming took 3 bases from V and 4 from J; bases not matched to a gene: 15. Germline CDR1 is SGHRS and CDR2 is YFSETQ. This CDR3 spans 17 amino acids. The CDR3 DNA is TGCGCCAGCAGCTCCTATATTAAGACAGGGTTGGGCACTGAAGCTTTCTTT. Translating it yields CASSSYIKTGLGTEAFF.

The rearrangement uses TRBV10-3 and TRBJ1-5; possible D gene TRBD1, 5 bases. The CDR3 extends over 14 amino acids. Germline V gene lookup returns CDR1 ENHRY and CDR2 SYGVKD. V lost 10 bases to trimming and J lost 7 bases, with 20 bases between them. The CDR3 DNA follows: TGTGCCACCGACCCGGGAGGGAAGGGGCAGCCCCAGCATTTT. Its translation: CATDPGGKGQPQHF.

The V gene is TRBV15, the J gene TRBJ1-1; no firm D call. From germline, CDR1 is LNHNV and CDR2 YYDKDF (reference sequence). V dropped 1 base and J dropped 5 bases, with 11 bases sitting between them. CDR3 length: 14 residues. CDR3 region: CATSRVVGATEAFF. CDR3 sequence (DNA): TGTGCCACCAGCAGAGTAGTGGGAGCAACTGAAGCTTTCTTT.

This chain connects TRBV7-2 to TRBJ1-3; D uncertain. Looked up from germline, CDR1 is SGHTA and CDR2 is FQGNSA. With 4 bases removed from V and 7 bases from J, the gap between germline ends came to 8 bases. The CDR3 is 12 residues long. CDR3 sequence (DNA): TGTGCCAGCAGCTCCCTGCTCAACACCATATATTTT. The encoded protein is CASSSLLNTIYF. The full variable domain, rest sourced from reference TRBV7-2 and TRBJ1-3, is GAGVSQSPSNKVTEKGKDVELRCDPISGHTALYWYRQSLGQGLEFLIYFQGNSAPDKSGLPSDRFSAERTGGSVSTLTIQRTQQEDSAVYLCASSSLLNTIYFGEGSWLTVV.

The genes are TRBV29-1 and TRBJ2-7, with 9 bases that match TRBD1. The CDR3 has 12 residues. CDR1 SQVTM and CDR2 ANQGSEA come from the germline V gene. J lost 1 base, V lost 8 bases, and 3 bases had no gene match. CDR3 amino acids: CSQGTGSYEQYF. The CDR3 nucleotides are TGCAGCCAAGGGACAGGGTCCTACGAGCAGTACTTC.

This chain uses TRBV13 with TRBJ1-4; D possibly corresponds to TRBD1 (6 bases). Trimming left V 4 bases short and J 6 bases short, with 15 bases between. Germline V gene data show CDR1 as PRHDT and CDR2 as FYEKMQ (reference sequence). The length of the CDR3 is 15 residues. CDR3 nucleotides: TGTGCCAGCAGCTCCCGAGGGGGTAGGGATGAAAAACTGTTTTTT. It encodes CASSSRGGRDEKLFF.

A note on this clonotype: One junction end does not reproduce the germline sequence, and a read error may be involved. V gene TRBV6-4 combines with J gene TRBJ1-3; D might be TRBD1 (5 bases). This CDR3 is built from 16 residues. Germline loops: CDR1 MRHNA, CDR2 SNTAGT. CDR3: CASSYSVGVSGNTIYF. The CDR3 DNA is TGTGCCAGCAGTTACTCGGTGGGGGTATCTGGAAACACCATATATTTT.